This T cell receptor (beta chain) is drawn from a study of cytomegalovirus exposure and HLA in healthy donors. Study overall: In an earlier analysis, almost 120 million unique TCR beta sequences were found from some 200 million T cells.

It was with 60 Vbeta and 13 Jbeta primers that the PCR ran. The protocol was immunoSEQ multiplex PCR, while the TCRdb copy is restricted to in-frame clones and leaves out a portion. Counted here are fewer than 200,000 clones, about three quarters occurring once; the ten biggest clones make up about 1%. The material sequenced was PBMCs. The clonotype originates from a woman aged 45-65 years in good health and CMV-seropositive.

The CDR3 sequence is CASSRKPTGATRDHTGELFF. The CDR3 region has the DNA TGCGCCAGCAGCCGAAAACCGACAGGGGCGACCCGAGATCACACCGGGGAGCTGTTTTTT. The V call is TRBV5-1, the J call TRBJ2-2; 8 nucleotides agree with TRBD1. Trimming at V came to 4 bases and at J to 3 bases, leaving 20 bases not matched to a gene. The V gene's germline CDR1 is SGHRS and CDR2 YFSETQ. The CDR3 has 20 residues. Complete variable domain (other parts from reference TRBV5-1 and TRBJ2-2): KAGVTQTPRYLIKTRGQQVTLSCSPISGHRSVSWYQQTPGQGLQFLFEYFSETQRNKGNFPGRFSGRQFSNSRSEMNVSTLELGDSALYLCASSRKPTGATRDHTGELFFGEGSRLTVL.